This TCR beta chain was recovered during a study of blood T cell repertoires in COVID-19. Looking at the study overall: Acute and convalescent COVID-19 samples came from the United States, Italy and Spain. From T cells, B-cell-depleted T cells, or PBMCs came the material, which was cDNA or gDNA.

Under the authors' procedure: Counts of nucleated cells, estimated from reference gene primer amplification, were obtained. Produced via immunoSEQ multiplex PCR; TCRdb's table is partial and in-frame only. V and J calls and clone size are copied from that table; D and trimming were computed from the DNA. The sample holds approximately 260,000 clones, around four fifths seen once. V lost 0 bases, J lost 3 bases, and 6 bases stayed unmatched. There are 16 residues in the CDR3. The V gene's germline CDR1 is MDHEN and CDR2 SYDVKM. This TCR came from a woman in her thirties or forties with active or convalescent COVID-19. The J gene is TRBJ1-2, the V gene TRBV28; 8 nucleotides align to TRBD1. Material for sequencing was peripheral blood. Written as DNA, the CDR3 is TGTGCCAGCAGTTTATGGGAGGGACAGGACTACTATGGCTACACCTTC. Translation: CASSLWEGQDYYGYTF.